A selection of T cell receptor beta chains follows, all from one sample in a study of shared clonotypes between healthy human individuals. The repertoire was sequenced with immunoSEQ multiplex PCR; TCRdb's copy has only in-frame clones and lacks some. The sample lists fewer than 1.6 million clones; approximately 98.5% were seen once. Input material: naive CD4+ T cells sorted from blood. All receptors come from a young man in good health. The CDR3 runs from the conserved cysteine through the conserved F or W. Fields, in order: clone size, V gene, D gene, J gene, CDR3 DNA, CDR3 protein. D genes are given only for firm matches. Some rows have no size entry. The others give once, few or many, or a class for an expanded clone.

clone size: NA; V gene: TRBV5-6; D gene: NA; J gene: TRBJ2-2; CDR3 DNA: TGTGCCAGCAGCGTAACCGGGATCCTAAGAGGAACCGGGGAGCTGTTTTTT; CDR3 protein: CASSVTGILRGTGELFF
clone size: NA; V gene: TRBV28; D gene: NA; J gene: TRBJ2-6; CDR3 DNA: TGTGCCAGCAGCACAGTGAACTCTGGGGCCAACGTCCTGACTTTC; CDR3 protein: CASSTVNSGANVLTF
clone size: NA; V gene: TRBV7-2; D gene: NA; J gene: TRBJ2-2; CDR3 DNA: TGTGCCAGCAGCCCCGGAGGGGAGCTGTTTTTT; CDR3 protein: CASSPGGELFF
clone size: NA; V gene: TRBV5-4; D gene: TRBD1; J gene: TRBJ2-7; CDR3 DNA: TGTGCCAGCAGCCTGACAGGGGCCTACGAGCAGTACTTC; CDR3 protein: CASSLTGAYEQYF
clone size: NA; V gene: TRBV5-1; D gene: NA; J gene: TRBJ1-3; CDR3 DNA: TGCGCCAGCAGCTCCACAGGTTCCGTTTCTGGAAACACCATATATTTT; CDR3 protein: CASSSTGSVSGNTIYF
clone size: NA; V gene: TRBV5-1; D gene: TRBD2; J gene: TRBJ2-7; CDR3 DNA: TGCGCCAGCAGCTTGGGGACTAGCGGACCCTACGAGCAGTACTTC; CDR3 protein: CASSLGTSGPYEQYF
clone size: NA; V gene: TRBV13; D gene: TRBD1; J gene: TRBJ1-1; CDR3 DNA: TGTGCCAGTAGGACAGGGGCCATGAACACTGAAGCTTTCTTT; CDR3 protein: CASRTGAMNTEAFF
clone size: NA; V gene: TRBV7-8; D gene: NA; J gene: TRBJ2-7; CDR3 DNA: TGTGCCAGCAGCTTAGCGGCCGTAGCCTACGAGCAGTACTTC; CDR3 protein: CASSLAAVAYEQYF
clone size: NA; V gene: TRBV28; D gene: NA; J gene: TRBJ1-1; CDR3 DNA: TGTGCCAGCAGTCCCCTCGCGGGGGAAGCTTTCTTT; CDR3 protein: CASSPLAGEAFF
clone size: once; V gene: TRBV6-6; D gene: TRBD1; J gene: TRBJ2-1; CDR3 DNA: TGTGCCAGCAGTTACTGGGACAGCGATTCCAATGAGCAGTTCTTC; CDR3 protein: CASSYWDSDSNEQFF
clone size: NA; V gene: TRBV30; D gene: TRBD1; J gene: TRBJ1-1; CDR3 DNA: TGTGCCTGGGACAGGGGGCAAAGAAACACTGAAGCTTTCTTT; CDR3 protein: CAWDRGQRNTEAFF
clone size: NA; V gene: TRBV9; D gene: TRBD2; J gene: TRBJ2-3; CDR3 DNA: TGTGCCAGCAGCGTAGCTGGGGGGGAAAAGGATACGCAGTATTTT; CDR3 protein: CASSVAGGEKDTQYF
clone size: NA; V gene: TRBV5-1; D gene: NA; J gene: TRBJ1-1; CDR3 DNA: TGCGCCAGCAGCTTCTCGCAGGGTTTAGGCGGTGAAGCTTTCTTT; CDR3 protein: CASSFSQGLGGEAFF
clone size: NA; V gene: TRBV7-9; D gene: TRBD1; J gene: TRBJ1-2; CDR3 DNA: TGTGCCAGCAGCTTCGACAGGGGATACAACTATGGCTACACCTTC; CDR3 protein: CASSFDRGYNYGYTF
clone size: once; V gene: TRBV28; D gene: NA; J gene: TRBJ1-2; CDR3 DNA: TGTGCCAGCAGTTTCGCACCATATGGCTACACCTTC; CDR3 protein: CASSFAPYGYTF
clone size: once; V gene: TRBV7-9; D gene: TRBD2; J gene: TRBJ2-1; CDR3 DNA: TGTGCCAGCAGACCCTCGCGGGCTAGCGGGAGTGGGGAGCAGTTCTTC; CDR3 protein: CASRPSRASGSGEQFF
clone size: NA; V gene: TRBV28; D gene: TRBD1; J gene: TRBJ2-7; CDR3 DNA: TGTGCCAGCCACCCAGGACAGGCTACGTACGAGCAGTACTTC; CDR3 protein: CASHPGQATYEQYF
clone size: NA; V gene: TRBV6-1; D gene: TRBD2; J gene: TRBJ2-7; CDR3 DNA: TGTGCCAGCAGTGGGGGACTAGCGGGAGTAGGCGAGCAGTACTTC; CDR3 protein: CASSGGLAGVGEQYF
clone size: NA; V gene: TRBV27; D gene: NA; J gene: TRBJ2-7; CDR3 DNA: TGTGCCAGCAGTTTGGGCAGGACAACCTACGAGCAGTACTTC; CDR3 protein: CASSLGRTTYEQYF
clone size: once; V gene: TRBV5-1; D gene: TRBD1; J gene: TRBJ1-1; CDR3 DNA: TGCGCCAGCAGCTTGATGGGACAGAACCTCTACACTGAAGCTTTCTTT; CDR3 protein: CASSLMGQNLYTEAFF
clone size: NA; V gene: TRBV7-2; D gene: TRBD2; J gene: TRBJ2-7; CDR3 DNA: TGTGCCAGCAGCCGACGCAGCGGGAGTTACGAGCAGTACTTC; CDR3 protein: CASSRRSGSYEQYF
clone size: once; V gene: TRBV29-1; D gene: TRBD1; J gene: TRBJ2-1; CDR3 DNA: TGCAGCGTTGAAGGGGACAGGTACAATGAGCAGTTCTTC; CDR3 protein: CSVEGDRYNEQFF
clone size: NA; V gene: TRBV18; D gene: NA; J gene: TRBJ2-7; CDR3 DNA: TGTGCCAGCTCACCAATCCCGGGAGCGCACGAGCAGTACTTC; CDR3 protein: CASSPIPGAHEQYF
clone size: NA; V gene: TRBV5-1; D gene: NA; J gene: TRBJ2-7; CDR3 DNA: TGCGCCAGCAGCCCAGGGGACTTATACGAGCAGTACTTC; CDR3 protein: CASSPGDLYEQYF
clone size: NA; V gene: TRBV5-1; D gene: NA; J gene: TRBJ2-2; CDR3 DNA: TGCGCCAGCAGCTCGGCAGGGTACACCGGGGAGCTGTTTTTT; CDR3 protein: CASSSAGYTGELFF
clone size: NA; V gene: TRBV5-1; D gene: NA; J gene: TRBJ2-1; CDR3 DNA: TGCGCCAGCAGCTTGGTTAGCGGAACCTACAATGAGCAGTTCTTC; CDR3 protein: CASSLVSGTYNEQFF
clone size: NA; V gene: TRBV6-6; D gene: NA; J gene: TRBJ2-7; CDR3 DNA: TGTGCCAGCAGTTTAGGGACCGAGCAGTACTTC; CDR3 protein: CASSLGTEQYF
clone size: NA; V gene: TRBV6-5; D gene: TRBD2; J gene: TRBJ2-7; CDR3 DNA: TGTGCCAGCAGGCGCGGGAGTTCCAATTCCTACGAGCAGTACTTC; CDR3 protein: CASRRGSSNSYEQYF
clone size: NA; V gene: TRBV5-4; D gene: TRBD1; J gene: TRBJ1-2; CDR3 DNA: TGTGCCAGCAGCCTCCAGGACAGGCGAGGCTACACCTTC; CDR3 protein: CASSLQDRRGYTF
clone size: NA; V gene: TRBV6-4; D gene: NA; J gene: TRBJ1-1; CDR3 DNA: TGTGCCAGCAGTGTCTTCCTCTTCAAGAGGAACACTGAAGCTTTCTTT; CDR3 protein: CASSVFLFKRNTEAFF
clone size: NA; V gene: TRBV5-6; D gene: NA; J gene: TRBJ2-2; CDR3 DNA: TGTGCCAGCAGCTTGGTTCTAACCGGGGAGCTGTTTTTT; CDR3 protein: CASSLVLTGELFF
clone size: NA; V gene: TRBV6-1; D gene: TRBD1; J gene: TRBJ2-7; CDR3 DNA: TGTGCCAGCGGTAGGACAGGGGTCTACGAGCAGTACTTC; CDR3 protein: CASGRTGVYEQYF
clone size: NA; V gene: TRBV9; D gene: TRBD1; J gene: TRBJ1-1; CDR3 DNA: TGTGCCAGCAGCGCCCGACAGGGTGTGAACACTGAAGCTTTCTTT; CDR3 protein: CASSARQGVNTEAFF